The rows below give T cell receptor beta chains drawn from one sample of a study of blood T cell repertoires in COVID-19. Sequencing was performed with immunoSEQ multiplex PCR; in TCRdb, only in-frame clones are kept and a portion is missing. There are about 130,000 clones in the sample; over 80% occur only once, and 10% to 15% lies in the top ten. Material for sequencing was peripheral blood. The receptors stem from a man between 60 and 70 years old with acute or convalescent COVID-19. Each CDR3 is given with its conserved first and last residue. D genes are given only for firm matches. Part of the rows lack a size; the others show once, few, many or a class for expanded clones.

CDR3 DNA: TGCGCCAGCAGCCAAGTTGACTTACTCTCCTACAATGAGCAGTTCTTC; CDR3 protein: CASSQVDLLSYNEQFF; J gene: TRBJ2-1; D gene: -; V gene: TRBV4-1; clone size: -
CDR3 DNA: TGCGCCAGCAGTACGGACGAGCAGTACTTC; CDR3 protein: CASSTDEQYF; J gene: TRBJ2-7; D gene: -; V gene: TRBV10-1; clone size: -
CDR3 DNA: TGTGCCAGCTCACCGGGACAGGCCGGGAAACTGTTTTTT; CDR3 protein: CASSPGQAGKLFF; J gene: TRBJ1-4; D gene: TRBD1; V gene: TRBV18; clone size: -
CDR3 DNA: TGCAGTGCTAGTGAGGACAGTTATAGCAATCAGCCCCAGCATTTT; CDR3 protein: CSASEDSYSNQPQHF; J gene: TRBJ1-5; D gene: -; V gene: TRBV20-1; clone size: -
CDR3 DNA: TGTGCCTGGAGTCTAAGGGGATTTTCACCCCTCCACTTT; CDR3 protein: CAWSLRGFSPLHF; J gene: TRBJ1-6; D gene: -; V gene: TRBV30; clone size: -
CDR3 DNA: TGTGCCACCAGTGAAGGACAGGGGAGGAGAAACACCATATATTTT; CDR3 protein: CATSEGQGRRNTIYF; J gene: TRBJ1-3; D gene: TRBD1; V gene: TRBV24-1; clone size: -
CDR3 DNA: TGTGCCAGCAGCGGAATACTTAGCGGGAGGGCTGTAGATACGCAGTATTTT; CDR3 protein: CASSGILSGRAVDTQYF; J gene: TRBJ2-3; D gene: TRBD2; V gene: TRBV7-3; clone size: -
CDR3 DNA: TGTGCCAGCAGCGTAGAACTAGTCTCCTACGAGCAGTACTTC; CDR3 protein: CASSVELVSYEQYF; J gene: TRBJ2-7; D gene: -; V gene: TRBV9; clone size: few
CDR3 DNA: TGCGCCAGCAGCTTGGCCCAGAGCACAGATACGCAGTATTTT; CDR3 protein: CASSLAQSTDTQYF; J gene: TRBJ2-3; D gene: -; V gene: TRBV5-1; clone size: -
CDR3 DNA: TGTGCCAGCAGCGCGGAGTCGGGAAAACTGTTTTTT; CDR3 protein: CASSAESGKLFF; J gene: TRBJ1-4; D gene: -; V gene: TRBV9; clone size: once
CDR3 DNA: TGTGCCAGCAGCCCCCGGACAGGGGGCGACTATGGCTACACCTTC; CDR3 protein: CASSPRTGGDYGYTF; J gene: TRBJ1-2; D gene: TRBD1; V gene: TRBV7-2; clone size: -
CDR3 DNA: TGCGCCAGCAGCTTTGGCAGGGAGGTCGAGCAGTACTTC; CDR3 protein: CASSFGREVEQYF; J gene: TRBJ2-7; D gene: -; V gene: TRBV5-1; clone size: -
CDR3 DNA: TGTGCCAGCAGTGAGGGTCGGATCACCTACGAGCAGTACTTC; CDR3 protein: CASSEGRITYEQYF; J gene: TRBJ2-7; D gene: -; V gene: TRBV28; clone size: -
CDR3 DNA: TGTGCCAGCTCATTTGGACAGATCTACGAGCAGTACTTC; CDR3 protein: CASSFGQIYEQYF; J gene: TRBJ2-7; D gene: -; V gene: TRBV18; clone size: -
CDR3 DNA: TGTGCCAGCAGCTTAGGCACAGGGAGCAACACCATATATTTT; CDR3 protein: CASSLGTGSNTIYF; J gene: TRBJ1-3; D gene: -; V gene: TRBV5-8; clone size: -
CDR3 DNA: TGTGCCAGCAGTCGTTTAGCGGGAGGGCCGCATGAGCAGTTCTTC; CDR3 protein: CASSRLAGGPHEQFF; J gene: TRBJ2-1; D gene: TRBD2; V gene: TRBV6-5; clone size: -
CDR3 DNA: TGTGCCAGCAGTTTGATAGCGGGAGGGGTAGGCTACGAGCAGTACTTC; CDR3 protein: CASSLIAGGVGYEQYF; J gene: TRBJ2-7; D gene: TRBD2; V gene: TRBV28; clone size: many
CDR3 DNA: TGCGCCAGCAGCCAAGGGGGGCTTCGGGAGCAGTACTTC; CDR3 protein: CASSQGGLREQYF; J gene: TRBJ2-7; D gene: -; V gene: TRBV4-1; clone size: -
CDR3 DNA: TGTGCCAGCAGCTCGCCCGGTGCTATCTATGGCTACACCTTC; CDR3 protein: CASSSPGAIYGYTF; J gene: TRBJ1-2; D gene: -; V gene: TRBV11-2; clone size: -
CDR3 DNA: TGTGCCAGCAGCTTAGTGGGCCGATGGGACACTGAAGCTTTCTTT; CDR3 protein: CASSLVGRWDTEAFF; J gene: TRBJ1-1; D gene: -; V gene: TRBV11-2; clone size: once
CDR3 DNA: TGCGCCAGCAGTGCTAACAGGGATGGTGGCTATGGCTACACCTTC; CDR3 protein: CASSANRDGGYGYTF; J gene: TRBJ1-2; D gene: -; V gene: TRBV10-1; clone size: -
CDR3 DNA: TGTGCCAGCAGTTATATGGTAACAGCCCTTAAGAATGAGCAGTTCTTC; CDR3 protein: CASSYMVTALKNEQFF; J gene: TRBJ2-1; D gene: -; V gene: TRBV28; clone size: -
CDR3 DNA: TGTGCCACCAGCAGAGAGGGGGCTAGCGGGATTTCAAATGAGCAGTTCTTC; CDR3 protein: CATSREGASGISNEQFF; J gene: TRBJ2-1; D gene: TRBD2; V gene: TRBV15; clone size: -
CDR3 DNA: TGTGCCAGCAGCCCGGGGACAGGGGCTAATGAAAAACTGTTTTTT; CDR3 protein: CASSPGTGANEKLFF; J gene: TRBJ1-4; D gene: TRBD1; V gene: TRBV7-6; clone size: -
CDR3 DNA: TGTGCCAGCAGCGTAGCTCCAGGGCACACCGGGGAGCTGTTTTTT; CDR3 protein: CASSVAPGHTGELFF; J gene: TRBJ2-2; D gene: -; V gene: TRBV9; clone size: -
CDR3 DNA: TGTGCCAGCAGTTTCAAGGGGGACCTAGCAACTAATGAAAAACTGTTTTTT; CDR3 protein: CASSFKGDLATNEKLFF; J gene: TRBJ1-4; D gene: -; V gene: TRBV27; clone size: -
CDR3 DNA: TGTGCCAGCTCATCACAGGGGGAAGAAGATACGCAGTATTTT; CDR3 protein: CASSSQGEEDTQYF; J gene: TRBJ2-3; D gene: TRBD1; V gene: TRBV18; clone size: -
CDR3 DNA: TGCGCCAGCAGCCAAGGAGGGCTGGGCTCCCACATTCAGTACTTC; CDR3 protein: CASSQGGLGSHIQYF; J gene: TRBJ2-4; D gene: -; V gene: TRBV4-1; clone size: -
CDR3 DNA: TGTGCCAGCAGTTCTGGGGGGAGCTCCTACAATGAGCAGTTCTTC; CDR3 protein: CASSSGGSSYNEQFF; J gene: TRBJ2-1; D gene: -; V gene: TRBV28; clone size: -
CDR3 DNA: TGCGCCAGCAGCTTGTACGGGAATGATGGCTACACCTTC; CDR3 protein: CASSLYGNDGYTF; J gene: TRBJ1-2; D gene: -; V gene: TRBV5-1; clone size: -
CDR3 DNA: TGCGCCAGCAGCTTGACTAGCCGGGAGCAGTTCTTC; CDR3 protein: CASSLTSREQFF; J gene: TRBJ2-1; D gene: -; V gene: TRBV5-1; clone size: -
CDR3 DNA: TGTGCCAGCAGCTTAGCTACAGGGCAAGATACGCAGTATTTT; CDR3 protein: CASSLATGQDTQYF; J gene: TRBJ2-3; D gene: -; V gene: TRBV7-9; clone size: -
CDR3 DNA: TGTGCCAGCAGCTTAAGGGGGCGCTACAATGAGCAGTTCTTC; CDR3 protein: CASSLRGRYNEQFF; J gene: TRBJ2-1; D gene: TRBD1; V gene: TRBV7-8; clone size: few
CDR3 DNA: TGTGCCAGCAGGGTTCGACGGAGCCCGGGCGAGCAGTACTTC; CDR3 protein: CASRVRRSPGEQYF; J gene: TRBJ2-7; D gene: -; V gene: TRBV27; clone size: -
CDR3 DNA: TGTGCCAGCAGGCCGCAGGGGAAGACCGATAACTATGGCTACACCTTC; CDR3 protein: CASRPQGKTDNYGYTF; J gene: TRBJ1-2; D gene: -; V gene: TRBV7-9; clone size: -
CDR3 DNA: TGCGCCAGCAGCTTGGGAGGACAAGGGTCCTACGAGCAGTACTTC; CDR3 protein: CASSLGGQGSYEQYF; J gene: TRBJ2-7; D gene: -; V gene: TRBV5-1; clone size: -
CDR3 DNA: TGTGCCAGCAGCCGGAGCGGTACCTACGAGCAGTACTTC; CDR3 protein: CASSRSGTYEQYF; J gene: TRBJ2-7; D gene: -; V gene: TRBV11-3; clone size: -
CDR3 DNA: TGTGCCAGCAGCTTAGGAGGGAGCACAGATACGCAGTATTTT; CDR3 protein: CASSLGGSTDTQYF; J gene: TRBJ2-3; D gene: -; V gene: TRBV11-3; clone size: -
CDR3 DNA: TGTGCCAGCAGCTTACCGGGACAGGGTTGGGGAGAGCAGTACTTC; CDR3 protein: CASSLPGQGWGEQYF; J gene: TRBJ2-7; D gene: TRBD1; V gene: TRBV7-9; clone size: -
CDR3 DNA: TGTGCCAGCAGTCGGACAGGGCGCGAGCAGTACTTC; CDR3 protein: CASSRTGREQYF; J gene: TRBJ2-7; D gene: TRBD1; V gene: TRBV27; clone size: -
CDR3 DNA: TGTGCCAGTAGTTATAGCAATCAGCCCCAGCATTTT; CDR3 protein: CASSYSNQPQHF; J gene: TRBJ1-5; D gene: -; V gene: TRBV19; clone size: -
CDR3 DNA: TGTGCCAGCAGTTACGGTTTGAGGAGCACTGAAGCTTTCTTT; CDR3 protein: CASSYGLRSTEAFF; J gene: TRBJ1-1; D gene: -; V gene: TRBV6-5; clone size: -
CDR3 DNA: TGTGCCAGCAGCTTAGGGCAGGGCAAGAACACTGAAGCTTTCTTT; CDR3 protein: CASSLGQGKNTEAFF; J gene: TRBJ1-1; D gene: -; V gene: TRBV7-9; clone size: -
CDR3 DNA: TGTGCCAGCAGCCTCAGGGGGCTCACAGATACGCAGTATTTT; CDR3 protein: CASSLRGLTDTQYF; J gene: TRBJ2-3; D gene: TRBD1; V gene: TRBV6-6; clone size: -
CDR3 DNA: TGTGCCAGCGTAACAGGGGATCGGGCTGAAGCTTTCTTT; CDR3 protein: CASVTGDRAEAFF; J gene: TRBJ1-1; D gene: TRBD1; V gene: TRBV28; clone size: -
CDR3 DNA: TGTGCCAGCAGTTTATTGTACGCAGACTCCTACGAGCAGTACTTC; CDR3 protein: CASSLLYADSYEQYF; J gene: TRBJ2-7; D gene: -; V gene: TRBV27; clone size: -
CDR3 DNA: TGTGCCAGCTTTTGGGCGCGGGAGGGGAACACCGGGGAGCTGTTTTTT; CDR3 protein: CASFWAREGNTGELFF; J gene: TRBJ2-2; D gene: TRBD2; V gene: TRBV2; clone size: once
CDR3 DNA: TGTGCCATCAGGATAGATCGAGCAACAGATACGCAGTATTTT; CDR3 protein: CAIRIDRATDTQYF; J gene: TRBJ2-3; D gene: -; V gene: TRBV10-3; clone size: -
CDR3 DNA: TGTGCCAGCAGTTTTTTTCCCGGCTACGAGCAGTACTTC; CDR3 protein: CASSFFPGYEQYF; J gene: TRBJ2-7; D gene: -; V gene: TRBV27; clone size: -